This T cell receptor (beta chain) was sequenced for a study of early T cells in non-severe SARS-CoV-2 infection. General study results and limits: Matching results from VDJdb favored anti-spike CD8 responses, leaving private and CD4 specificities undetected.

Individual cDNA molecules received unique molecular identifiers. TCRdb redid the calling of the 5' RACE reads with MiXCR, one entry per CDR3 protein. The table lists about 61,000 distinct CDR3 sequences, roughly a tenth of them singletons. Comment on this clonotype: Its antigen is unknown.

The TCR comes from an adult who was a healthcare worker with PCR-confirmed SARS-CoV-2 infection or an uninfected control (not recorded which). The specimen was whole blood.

The DNA for the CDR3 is TGTGCCAGCAGAACTAGCGGGGGGTACAATGAGCAGTTCTTC. Translated: CASRTSGGYNEQFF. The rearrangement links TRBV27 to TRBJ2-1; 12 bases agree with TRBD2. CDR1 is MNHEY, CDR2 SMNVEV, per germline (reference sequence). V lost 6 bases to trimming and J lost 4 bases; unmatched junction nucleotides: 1. This CDR3 has 14 residues.